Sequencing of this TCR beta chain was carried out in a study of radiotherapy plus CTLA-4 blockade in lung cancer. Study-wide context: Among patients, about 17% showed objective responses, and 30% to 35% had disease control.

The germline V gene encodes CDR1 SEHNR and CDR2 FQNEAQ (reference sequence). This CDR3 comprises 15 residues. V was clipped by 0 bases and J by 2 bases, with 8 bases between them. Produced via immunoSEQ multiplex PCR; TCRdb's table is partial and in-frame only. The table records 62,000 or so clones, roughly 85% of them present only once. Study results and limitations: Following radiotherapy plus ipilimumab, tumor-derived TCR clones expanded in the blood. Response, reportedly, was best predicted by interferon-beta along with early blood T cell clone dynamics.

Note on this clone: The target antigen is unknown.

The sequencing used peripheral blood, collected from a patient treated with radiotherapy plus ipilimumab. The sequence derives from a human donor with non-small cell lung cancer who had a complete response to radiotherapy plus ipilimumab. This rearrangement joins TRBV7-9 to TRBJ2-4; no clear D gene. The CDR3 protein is CASSLAVGTKNIQYF. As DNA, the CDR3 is TGTGCCAGCAGCTTAGCGGTTGGCACCAAAAACATTCAGTACTTC.